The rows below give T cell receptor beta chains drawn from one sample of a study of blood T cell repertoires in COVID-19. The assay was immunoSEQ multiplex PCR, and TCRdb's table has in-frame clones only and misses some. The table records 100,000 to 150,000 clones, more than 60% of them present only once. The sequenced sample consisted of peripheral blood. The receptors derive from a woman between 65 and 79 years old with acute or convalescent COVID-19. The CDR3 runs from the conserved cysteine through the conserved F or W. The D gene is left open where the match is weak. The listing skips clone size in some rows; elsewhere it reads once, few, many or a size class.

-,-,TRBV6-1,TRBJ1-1,TGTGCCAGCAGTGAAGCGGTTTCGGAGGTTTGGACTGAAGCTTTCTTT,CASSEAVSEVWTEAFF
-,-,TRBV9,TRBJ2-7,TGTGCCAGCAGCGGTCCAGGGGGGTACGAGCAGTACTTC,CASSGPGGYEQYF
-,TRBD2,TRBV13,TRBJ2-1,TGTGCCAGCAGCTCCAGAGGCAGTGGGACTAGAGAGGTTTCCAATGAGCAGTTCTTC,CASSSRGSGTREVSNEQFF
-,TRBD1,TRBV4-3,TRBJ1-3,TGCGCCAGCAGCCAAGATTTGGGACAGGGGATTGGAAACACCATATATTTT,CASSQDLGQGIGNTIYF
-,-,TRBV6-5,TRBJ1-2,TGTGCCAGCAACCCGGGGGGCTATGGCTACACCTTC,CASNPGGYGYTF
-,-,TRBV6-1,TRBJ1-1,TGTGCCAGCAGTGAATCAAAGGGGCGTAGGAACACTGAAGCTTTCTTT,CASSESKGRRNTEAFF
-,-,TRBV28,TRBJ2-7,TGTGCCAGCGGCCCACTGGGACTGACCTACGAGCAGTACTTC,CASGPLGLTYEQYF
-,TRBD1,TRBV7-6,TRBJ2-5,TGTGCCAGCAGCTTAGTTTGGACAGGGGGCCAAGAGACCCAGTACTTC,CASSLVWTGGQETQYF
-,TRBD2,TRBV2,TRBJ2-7,TGTGCCAGCAGTTCCGCCGGGACTAACTCCTACGAGCAGTACTTC,CASSSAGTNSYEQYF
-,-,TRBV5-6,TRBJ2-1,TGTGCCAGCAGCCCCCGGATGGCGGAAAACAATGAGCAGTTCTTC,CASSPRMAENNEQFF
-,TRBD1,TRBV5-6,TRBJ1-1,TGTGCCAGCAGCAGGACAGGGATCCCTGAAGCTTTCTTT,CASSRTGIPEAFF
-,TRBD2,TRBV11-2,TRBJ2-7,TGTGCCAGCAGCCCCACTAGCGGGAGATACGAGCAGTACTTC,CASSPTSGRYEQYF
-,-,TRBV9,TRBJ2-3,TGTGCCAGCAGCCCCGGACTTGCGGCAGATACGCAGTATTTT,CASSPGLAADTQYF
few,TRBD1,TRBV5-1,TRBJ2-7,TGCGCCAGCAGGGGGACAGGGGCCTACGAGCAGTACTTC,CASRGTGAYEQYF
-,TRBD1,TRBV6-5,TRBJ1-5,TGTGCCAGCAGTACGCCGACAGGGTTGAATCAGCCCCAGCATTTT,CASSTPTGLNQPQHF
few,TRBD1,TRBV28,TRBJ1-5,TGTGCCAGCAGGACAGGGCCCAATCAGCCCCAGCATTTT,CASRTGPNQPQHF
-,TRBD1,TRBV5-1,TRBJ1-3,TGCGCCAGCAGCTTATCGCAGGGGGGAACTGGAAACACCATATATTTT,CASSLSQGGTGNTIYF
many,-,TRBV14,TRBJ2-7,TGTGCCAGCAGCCAACAGGGTACCGGGCGGTCCTACGAGCAGTACTTC,CASSQQGTGRSYEQYF
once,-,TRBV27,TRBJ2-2,TGTGCCAGCAGTCCCAGGAACACCGGGGAGCTGTTTTTT,CASSPRNTGELFF
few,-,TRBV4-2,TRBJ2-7,TGTGCCAGCAGCCAAGCTCCTGGGCCTTACGAGCAGTACTTC,CASSQAPGPYEQYF
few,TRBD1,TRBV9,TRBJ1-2,TGTGCCAGCAGCCCCCGCCCCGCAGGGGGCGAAGGCTACACCTTC,CASSPRPAGGEGYTF
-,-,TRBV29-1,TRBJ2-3,TGCAGCGTTGTTCCTTTAAATAGCACAGATACGCAGTATTTT,CSVVPLNSTDTQYF
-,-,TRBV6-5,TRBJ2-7,TGTGCCAGCGGCGGGACGGCCACCCGGGAGCAGTACTTC,CASGGTATREQYF
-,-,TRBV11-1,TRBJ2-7,TGTGCCAGCAGCTTGGACAGTACCTACGAGCAGTACTTC,CASSLDSTYEQYF
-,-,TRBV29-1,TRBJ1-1,TGCAGCGCTCCGTCCCCCTTCAACACTGAAGCTTTCTTT,CSAPSPFNTEAFF
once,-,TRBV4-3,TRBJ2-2,TGCGCCAGCAGCCAAGATCTTAGCACCGGGGAGCTGTTTTTT,CASSQDLSTGELFF
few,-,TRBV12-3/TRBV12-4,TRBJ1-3,TGTGCCAGCAGTTTCCCGCGGGGCACCATATATTTT,CASSFPRGTIYF
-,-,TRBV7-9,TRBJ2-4,TGTGCCAGCAGCCCCACAGGGAACATTCAGTACTTC,CASSPTGNIQYF
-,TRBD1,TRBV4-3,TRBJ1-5,TGCGCCAGCAGCCAAGACGCAGGGGGCACGAATCAGCCCCAGCATTTT,CASSQDAGGTNQPQHF
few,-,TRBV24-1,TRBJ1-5,TGTGCCACCAGCCGCGGGGATAGTCAGCCCCAGCATTTT,CATSRGDSQPQHF
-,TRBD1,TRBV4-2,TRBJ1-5,TGTGCCAGCAGCCTCGGGACAGACAGCAATCAGCCCCAGCATTTT,CASSLGTDSNQPQHF
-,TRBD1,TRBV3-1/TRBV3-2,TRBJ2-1,TGTGCCAGCAGCCTCCGGGACAGAAACAATGAGCAGTTCTTC,CASSLRDRNNEQFF
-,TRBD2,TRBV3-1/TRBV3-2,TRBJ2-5,TGTGCCAGCAGCTCCATTTCCGGGAGGAGGGAGACCCAGTACTTC,CASSSISGRRETQYF
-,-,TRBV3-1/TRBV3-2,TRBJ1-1,TGTGCCAGCAGCCAAGCGGACACTGAAGCTTTCTTT,CASSQADTEAFF
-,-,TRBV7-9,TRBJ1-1,TGTGCCAGCAGCTTAGGTGAGGGATGGACTGAAGCTTTCTTT,CASSLGEGWTEAFF
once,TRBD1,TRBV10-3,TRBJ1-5,TGTGCCATCAGGCAGACAGGGGATAGCAATCAGCCCCAGCATTTT,CAIRQTGDSNQPQHF
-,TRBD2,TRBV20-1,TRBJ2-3,TGCAGTGCTAGTTTCTCAGCGGGGAGACCCACAGATACGCAGTATTTT,CSASFSAGRPTDTQYF
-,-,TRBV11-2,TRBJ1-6,TGTGCCAGCAGCTTAGAGGGGGGGTCACCCCTCCACTTT,CASSLEGGSPLHF
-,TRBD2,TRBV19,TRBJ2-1,TGTGCCAGTAGTATTGGGCGGGAGTCTGAGCAGTTCTTC,CASSIGRESEQFF
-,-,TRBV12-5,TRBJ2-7,TGTGCTAGTGGTCCCCCCTCGGGGTCCTACGAGCAGTACTTC,CASGPPSGSYEQYF
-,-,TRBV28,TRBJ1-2,TGTGCCAGCAAGCCTCAGGGTCATAACTATGGCTACACCTTC,CASKPQGHNYGYTF
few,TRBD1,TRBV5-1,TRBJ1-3,TGCGCCAGCACTGACAGGGGATTTACCAGCTCTGGAAACACCATATATTTT,CASTDRGFTSSGNTIYF
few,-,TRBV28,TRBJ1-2,TGTGCCGGAGCGCGGGGCGGCTATGGCTACACCTTC,CAGARGGYGYTF
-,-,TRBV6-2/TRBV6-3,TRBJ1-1,TGTGCCAGCAGTTACTCGCCGGGAAGCGGCACTGAAGCTTTCTTT,CASSYSPGSGTEAFF
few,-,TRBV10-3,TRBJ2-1,TGTGCCATAGGCGGAAATGAGCAGTTCTTC,CAIGGNEQFF
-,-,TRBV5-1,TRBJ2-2,TGCGCCAGCAGCCCGGGGGTAAACACCGGGGAGCTGTTTTTT,CASSPGVNTGELFF
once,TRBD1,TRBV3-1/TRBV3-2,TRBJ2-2,TGTGCCAGCAGCCTTTCTTCGGGACAGGGGGTCGGGGAGCTGTTTTTT,CASSLSSGQGVGELFF